These 8 T cell receptor beta chains were all obtained from the same sample, sequenced in a study of control samples from healthy donors and cancer patients. TCRdb's table, derived via immunoSEQ multiplex PCR, lists solely in-frame clones and lacks some. Of around 50,000 clones in the sample, around 86% are singletons; the top ten hold 2.8%. Sample: PBMCs. The receptors stem from a woman aged 45-59 years with lung cancer.

This clone was observed a few times. The chain couples TRBV2 to TRBJ1-1; unclear D gene. CDR3 length: 14 amino acids. V was trimmed by 2 bases and J by 3 bases, leaving 10 bases between them. CDR1 and CDR2 (germline): SNHLY, FYNNEI. CDR3 coding DNA: TGTGCCAGCAGTGAATCGACTAGGTACACTGAAGCTTTCTTT. Translated: CASSESTRYTEAFF.

The chain employs TRBV15 and TRBJ2-7; perhaps TRBD2 as D (6 bases). Between the trimmed V and J ends, which lost 1 base and 7 bases, there was a span of 8 bases. This CDR3 spans 12 amino acids. Germline assignment: CDR1 LNHNV and CDR2 YYDKDF (reference sequence). The CDR3 coding sequence is TGTGCCACCAGCAGAGCCGGGGGTGAGCAGTACTTC. Its protein is CATSRAGGEQYF.

This rearrangement joins TRBV19 to TRBJ1-5, with 8 bases matching TRBD1. The length of the CDR3 is 16 residues. Germline V gene sequence: CDR1 LNHDA, CDR2 SQIVND (reference sequence). The ends lost 8 bases at V and 0 bases at J; junction bases unmatched: 9. For the CDR3, the DNA is TGTGCCAGTTCCCCCTGGACAGGGCTTAGCAATCAGCCCCAGCATTTT. This codes for CASSPWTGLSNQPQHF.

The chain is built from TRBV27 and TRBJ1-5, with D possibly being TRBD1 (6 bases). CDR3 length: 15 amino acids. Germline V CDR1 and CDR2: MNHEY, SMNVEV (reference sequence). Trimming took off 5 bases at V and 2 bases at J, with 13 bases between the two ends. CDR3 bases: TGTGCCAGCAGTCCAGGGGTTGGAGGCAATCAGCCCCAGCATTTT. Amino acids: CASSPGVGGNQPQHF.

The chain joins TRBV3-1 (or the pseudogene TRBV3-2) to TRBJ1-1, with D uncertain. CDR3 size: 13 residues. Trimming removed 1 base at V and 5 bases at J, with 8 bases between. CDR1 and CDR2 (germline): LGHDT, YNNKEL (reference sequence). The CDR3 here is CASSQGAKTEAFF. The CDR3 DNA reads TGTGCCAGCAGCCAAGGGGCTAAGACTGAAGCTTTCTTT.

V usage is TRBV4-1 and J usage is TRBJ2-7; D is possibly TRBD1 (6 bases). This CDR3 contains 15 residues. Per germline, CDR1 MGHRA and CDR2 YSYEKL. V was shortened by 4 bases and J by 0 bases, with 13 bases between the two germline ends. CDR3 in amino acids: CASSPKTGSSYEQYF. CDR3 bases: TGCGCCAGCAGCCCAAAGACAGGTAGCTCCTACGAGCAGTACTTC.

The CDR3 DNA is TGTGCCAGCAGTCCGCTCCCGGTCCGGAACACTGAAGCTTTCTTT. Protein product: CASSPLPVRNTEAFF. The rearrangement uses TRBV28 and TRBJ1-1; D is ambiguous. Germline CDR1 and CDR2: MDHEN and SYDVKM. The CDR3 is made up of 15 amino acids. V lost 5 bases and J 1 base, leaving 14 bases between the germline ends.

The rearrangement links TRBV6-1 to TRBJ1-6; D might be TRBD1 (6 bases). Germline V gene lookup returns CDR1 MNHNS and CDR2 SASEGT. Trimming shortened V by 4 bases and J by 1 base, and 14 bases separated the two germline ends. The CDR3 loop spans 17 amino acids. DNA of the CDR3: TGTGCCAGCAGTGCGGGACACCCGAGATCCTATAATTCACCCCTCCACTTT. As protein: CASSAGHPRSYNSPLHF.